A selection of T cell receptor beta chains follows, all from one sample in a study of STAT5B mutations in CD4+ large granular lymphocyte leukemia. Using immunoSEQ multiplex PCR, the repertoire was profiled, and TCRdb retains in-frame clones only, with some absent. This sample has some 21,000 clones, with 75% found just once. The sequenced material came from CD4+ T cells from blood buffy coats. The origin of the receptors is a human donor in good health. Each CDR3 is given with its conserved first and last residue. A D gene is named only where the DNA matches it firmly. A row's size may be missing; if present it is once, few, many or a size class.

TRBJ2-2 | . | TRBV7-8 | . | CASSLRGGPNTGELFF | TGTGCCAGCAGCTTAAGGGGGGGCCCGAACACCGGGGAGCTGTTTTTT
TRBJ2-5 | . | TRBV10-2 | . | CASKHRDLGQETQYF | TGCGCCAGCAAGCACCGGGACTTAGGTCAAGAGACCCAGTACTTC
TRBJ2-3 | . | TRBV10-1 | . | CAGITDTQYF | TGCGCCGGGATCACAGATACGCAGTATTTT
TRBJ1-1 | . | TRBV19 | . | CASARGVGNRNTEAFF | TGTGCCAGTGCGAGGGGCGTGGGAAATCGGAACACTGAAGCTTTCTTT
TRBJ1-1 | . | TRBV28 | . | CAILAQGGTEAFF | TGTGCCATCCTGGCTCAAGGGGGCACTGAAGCTTTCTTT
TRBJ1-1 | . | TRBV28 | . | CASSLGGGNTEAFF | TGTGCCAGCAGTTTAGGAGGGGGGAACACTGAAGCTTTCTTT
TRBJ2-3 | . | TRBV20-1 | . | CSALPEDTQYF | TGCAGTGCTCTCCCCGAGGATACGCAGTATTTT
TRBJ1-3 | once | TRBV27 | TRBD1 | CASSPGTGRNTIYF | TGTGCCAGCAGTCCCGGGACAGGGAGGAACACCATATATTTT
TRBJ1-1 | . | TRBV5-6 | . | CASSLVSNTEAFF | TGTGCCAGCAGCTTGGTGTCGAACACTGAAGCTTTCTTT
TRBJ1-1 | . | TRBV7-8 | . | CASSLLEGDTEAFF | TGTGCCAGCAGCCTCCTCGAGGGCGACACTGAAGCTTTCTTT
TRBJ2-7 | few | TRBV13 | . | CASSFGGGDYEQYF | TGTGCCAGCAGCTTCGGCGGTGGAGACTACGAGCAGTACTTC
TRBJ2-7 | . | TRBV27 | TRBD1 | CASSRQGDTGEQYF | TGTGCCAGCAGTAGACAGGGGGATACGGGCGAGCAGTACTTC
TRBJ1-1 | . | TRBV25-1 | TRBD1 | CASSPQTGTTEAFF | TGTGCCAGCAGTCCGCAGACAGGGACCACTGAAGCTTTCTTT
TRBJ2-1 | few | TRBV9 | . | CASSVGPLDEQFF | TGTGCCAGCAGCGTGGGGCCCCTCGATGAGCAGTTCTTC
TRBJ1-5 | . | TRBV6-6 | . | CASSYSHYSNQPQHF | TGTGCCAGCAGTTACTCGCATTATAGCAATCAGCCCCAGCATTTT
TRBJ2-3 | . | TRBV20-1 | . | CSARTTDTQYF | TGCAGTGCTAGGACCACAGATACGCAGTATTTT
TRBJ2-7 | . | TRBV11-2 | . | CASSPKAIEAYEQYF | TGTGCCAGCAGCCCGAAGGCCATTGAGGCCTACGAGCAGTACTTC
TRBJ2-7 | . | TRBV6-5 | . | CASSYGRGYEQYF | TGTGCCAGCAGTTACGGACGTGGCTACGAGCAGTACTTC
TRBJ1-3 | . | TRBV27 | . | CASSRRQDFVDTIYF | TGTGCCAGCTCCCGCCGGCAGGACTTTGTGGACACCATATATTTT
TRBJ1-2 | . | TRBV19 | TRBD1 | CASRRQGDYGYTF | TGTGCCAGTCGCCGACAGGGTGACTATGGCTACACCTTC
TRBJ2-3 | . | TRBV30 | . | CAWSDAAYRQYF | TGTGCCTGGAGTGACGCAGCCTATAGGCAGTATTTT
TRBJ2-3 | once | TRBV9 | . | CASSPRGRDTQYF | TGTGCCAGCAGCCCCCGAGGGCGTGATACGCAGTATTTT
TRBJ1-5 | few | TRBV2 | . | CASSAPGQNNQPQHF | TGTGCCAGCAGTGCGCCAGGACAGAACAATCAGCCCCAGCATTTT
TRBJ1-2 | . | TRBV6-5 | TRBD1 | CASSPGQGLGYTF | TGTGCCAGCAGTCCGGGACAGGGATTGGGCTACACCTTC
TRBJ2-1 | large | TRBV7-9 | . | CASSFDLDQFF | TGTGCCAGCAGCTTCGATTTAGATCAGTTCTTC
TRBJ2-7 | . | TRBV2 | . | CASSDRGYEQYF | TGTGCCAGCAGTGACAGGGGCTACGAGCAGTACTTC
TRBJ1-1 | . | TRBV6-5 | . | CASSSTVNTEAFF | TGTGCCAGCAGTTCGACGGTGAACACTGAAGCTTTCTTT
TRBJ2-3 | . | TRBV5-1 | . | CASSLAGDTQYF | TGCGCCAGCAGCTTGGCCGGGGATACGCAGTATTTT
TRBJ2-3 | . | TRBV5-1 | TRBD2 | CASRTTSGRGTDTQYF | TGCGCCAGCAGGACCACTAGCGGGAGAGGGACAGATACGCAGTATTTT
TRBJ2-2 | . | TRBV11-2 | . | CASSKKRQARSSTGELFF | TGTGCCAGCAGCAAGAAGCGACAGGCTAGGAGTAGCACCGGGGAGCTGTTTTTT
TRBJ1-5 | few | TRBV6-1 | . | CASSEALHLKGNQPQHF | TGTGCCAGCAGTGAAGCGCTACACCTAAAGGGCAATCAGCCCCAGCATTTT
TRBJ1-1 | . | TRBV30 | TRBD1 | CAWAPLGQDPGQAFF | TGTGCCTGGGCCCCCCTCGGACAGGACCCGGGTCAAGCTTTCTTT
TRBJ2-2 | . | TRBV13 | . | CASSLAASGVTGELFF | TGTGCCAGCAGCTTAGCCGCTTCCGGTGTCACCGGGGAGCTGTTTTTT
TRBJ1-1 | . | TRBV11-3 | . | CASSFVNTEAFF | TGTGCCAGCAGCTTCGTGAACACTGAAGCTTTCTTT
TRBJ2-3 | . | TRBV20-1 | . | CSATRGDTQYF | TGCAGTGCTACAAGAGGAGATACGCAGTATTTT
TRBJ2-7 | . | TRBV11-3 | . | CASSLNPQVSEQYF | TGTGCCAGCAGCTTAAACCCCCAGGTGTCGGAGCAGTACTTC
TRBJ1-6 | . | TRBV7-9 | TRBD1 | CASSLTGGSYNSPLHF | TGTGCCAGCAGCTTAACAGGGGGCTCCTATAATTCACCCCTCCACTTT
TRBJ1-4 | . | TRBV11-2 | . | CASSLGFEKLFF | TGTGCCAGCAGCTTAGGTTTCGAAAAACTGTTTTTT
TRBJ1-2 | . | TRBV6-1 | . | CASSLQGFKGYTF | TGTGCCAGCAGTCTACAGGGTTTCAAGGGCTACACCTTC
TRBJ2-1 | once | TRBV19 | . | CASRPSSYNEQFF | TGTGCCAGTAGGCCGAGCTCCTACAATGAGCAGTTCTTC
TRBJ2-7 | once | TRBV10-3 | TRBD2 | CATGLAEFYEQYF | TGTGCCACGGGACTAGCGGAGTTCTACGAGCAGTACTTC
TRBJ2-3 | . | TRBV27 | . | CASSFIPPHTQYF | TGTGCCAGCAGTTTTATACCCCCACATACGCAGTATTTT
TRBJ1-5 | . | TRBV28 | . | CASSLDWPQHF | TGTGCCAGCAGCTTAGATTGGCCCCAGCATTTT
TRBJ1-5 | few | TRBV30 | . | CAWSVQLAQPQHF | TGTGCCTGGAGTGTACAGCTTGCCCAGCCCCAGCATTTT
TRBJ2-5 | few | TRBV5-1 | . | CASSLSGGETQYF | TGCGCCAGCAGCTTAAGTGGTGGGGAGACCCAGTACTTC
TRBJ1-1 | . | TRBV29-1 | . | CSVDSPDTEAFF | TGCAGCGTTGACTCACCGGACACTGAAGCTTTCTTT
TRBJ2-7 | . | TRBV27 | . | CASSLQNSGAYEQYF | TGTGCCAGCAGTTTACAGAATAGCGGAGCCTACGAGCAGTACTTC
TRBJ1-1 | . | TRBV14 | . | CASSPLTGKNTEAFF | TGTGCCAGCAGCCCATTAACAGGGAAGAACACTGAAGCTTTCTTT
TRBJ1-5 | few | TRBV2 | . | CASSDRVRSNQPQHF | TGTGCCAGCAGTGATCGAGTACGTAGCAATCAGCCCCAGCATTTT
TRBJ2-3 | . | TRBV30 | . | CAWSVSLATTDTQYF | TGTGCCTGGAGTGTAAGCCTAGCCACGACAGATACGCAGTATTTT
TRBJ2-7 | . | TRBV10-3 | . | CAISGARQGGNEQYF | TGTGCCATCAGTGGGGCCCGCCAGGGGGGCAACGAGCAGTACTTC
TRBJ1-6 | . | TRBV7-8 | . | CASSLGHRAPNNSPLHF | TGTGCCAGCAGCTTAGGGCACAGGGCCCCGAATAATTCACCCCTCCACTTT
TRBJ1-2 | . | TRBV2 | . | CASSETGRGYTF | TGTGCCAGCAGTGAAACAGGGAGAGGCTACACCTTC
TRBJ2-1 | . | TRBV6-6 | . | CASKSPYNEQFF | TGTGCCAGCAAGTCACCCTACAATGAGCAGTTCTTC
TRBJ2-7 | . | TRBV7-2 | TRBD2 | CASSPGLAGGYEQYF | TGTGCCAGCAGCCCAGGACTAGCGGGAGGGTACGAGCAGTACTTC